This TCR beta chain was recovered during a study of blood T cell repertoires in COVID-19. Per the study methods: Amplification of reference gene primers was used by the study to estimate nucleated cell counts. The repertoire was sequenced with immunoSEQ multiplex PCR; TCRdb's copy has only in-frame clones and lacks some. That table furnishes V, J and clone size, whereas the DNA furnished D and trimming. The sample comprises around 430,000 clones, about nine tenths of which are singletons, and around 13% rests with the top ten. One Seattle source followed patients from active infection through their disease course. The source of this sequence is a woman in her forties or fifties with COVID-19, enrolled during active disease. The sequencing sample was made of peripheral blood.

The CDR3 loop reads CASSQSKTRQAGPGELFF. CDR3 sequence (DNA): TGCGCCAGCAGTCAATCAAAAACTAGACAGGCCGGGCCCGGGGAGCTGTTTTTT. The V and J genes are TRBV23-1 and TRBJ2-2, with a tentative D call TRBD1 (6 bases). TRBV23-1 is known as an ORF, though its function is uncertain. Trimming shortened V by 0 bases and J by 6 bases, and 20 bases separated the two germline ends. The CDR3 has 18 residues.